This passage covers 11 T cell receptor beta chains from one sample sequenced in a study of OX40 agonist ivuxolimab in advanced cancers. Assay used: immunoSEQ multiplex PCR; TCRdb lists only in-frame clones, some missing. The profile covers approximately 70,000 clones, with 70% to 90% appearing a single time and 17% taken by the ten largest. Specimen: CD4+ or CD8+ T cells sorted from blood, collected in a trial of the OX40 agonist ivuxolimab. These receptors originate from an adult with an advanced solid tumor such as melanoma, head and neck, liver or kidney cancer.

This rearrangement joins TRBV4-1 to TRBJ2-6; TRBD1 agrees at 11 bases. The J segment lost 2 bases and the V segment lost 0 bases, leaving 3 bases of the junction unmatched. This CDR3 has 18 residues. Germline values: CDR1 MGHRA, CDR2 YSYEKL. This CDR3 is CASSQDGQGATGANVLTF. In DNA, the CDR3 is TGCGCCAGCAGCCAAGACGGACAGGGGGCGACTGGGGCCAACGTCCTGACTTTC.

This rearrangement joins TRBV5-1 to TRBJ2-5; 7 nucleotides line up with TRBD1. Per the germline V gene, CDR1 is SGHRS and CDR2 is YFSETQ. The CDR3 is 16 residues long. Trimming removed 0 bases from V and 2 bases from J; junction bases left unmatched: 7. The CDR3 DNA follows: TGCGCCAGCAGCTTGGGAGGTGGGACAGTACAAGAGACCCAGTACTTC. Amino acid sequence: CASSLGGGTVQETQYF.

The V call is TRBV2, the J call TRBJ2-5; 7 bases are shared with TRBD1. The V gene's germline CDR1 is SNHLY and CDR2 FYNNEI. J gave up 0 bases and V 5 bases, and 3 bases lay outside the gene matches. This CDR3 spans 14 amino acids. In nucleotides, the CDR3 is TGTGCCAGCAGTTACAGGGGTTACCAAGAGACCCAGTACTTC. As protein: CASSYRGYQETQYF.

This clone showed up just a few times. V is TRBV5-8 and J is TRBJ2-7, with D hard to call. Germline-derived CDR1 and CDR2 are SGHTS and YDEGEE. This CDR3 region has 12 residues. V was clipped by 5 bases and J by 4 bases, with 10 bases between them. CDR3 bases: TGTGCCAGCAGTCGAGCAGTTTACGAGCAGTACTTC. This translates into CASSRAVYEQYF.

The CDR3 bases are TGTGCCAGCAGCTTAATCCTGGGACCTAGCACAGATACGCAGTATTTT. Amino acids: CASSLILGPSTDTQYF. The chain couples TRBV7-2 to TRBJ2-3; D tentatively reads TRBD1 or TRBD2 (5 bases each). V was clipped by 2 bases and J by 0 bases, with 12 bases between them. CDR1 and CDR2 (germline): SGHTA, FQGNSA. The CDR3 covers 16 residues.

The rearrangement joins TRBV27 to TRBJ2-1, with D unclear. In germline, CDR1 is MNHEY, CDR2 SMNVEV (reference sequence). The V end lost 1 base, the J end lost 6 bases, and 10 bases lay between the germline ends. The CDR3 consists of 14 residues. CDR3 bases: TGTGCCAGCAGTTTATTTGGGTCGGTCAATGAGCAGTTCTTC. Its protein product is CASSLFGSVNEQFF.

The genes are TRBV6-5 and TRBJ1-2; D not certain. The CDR3 is made up of 14 amino acids. V was pared by 0 bases and J by 0 bases, with 5 bases between. Germline CDR1 is MNHEY and CDR2 is SVGAGI. CDR3 region: CASSYSGANYGYTF. The CDR3 nucleotides read TGTGCCAGCAGTTACTCGGGCGCTAACTATGGCTACACCTTC.

This clone came up once. The chain links TRBV14 to TRBJ2-7; the D is unclear. V lost 0 bases, J lost 6 bases, and 6 bases lay in between. The CDR3 has 12 amino acids. The V gene's germline CDR1 is SGHDN and CDR2 FVKESK. CDR3 sequence (DNA): TGTGCCAGCAGCCAAGATCACCCCGAGCAGTACTTC. Translation: CASSQDHPEQYF.

CDR3 DNA: TGTGCCAGCAGCAAAGCGGGGTACCAAGAGACCCAGTACTTC. Translation: CASSKAGYQETQYF. The rearrangement joins TRBV28 to TRBJ2-5; 7 nucleotides line up with TRBD2. V dropped 6 bases and J dropped 0; count of bases not matched to a gene: 4. Looked up from germline, CDR1 is MDHEN and CDR2 is SYDVKM. The CDR3 totals 14 residues.

The V and J genes are TRBV7-2 and TRBJ2-2, with D tentatively TRBD1 (6 bases). Germline V lookup: CDR1 SGHTA, CDR2 FQGNSA. Deletions cut 2 bases from V and 1 base from J, with 11 bases between. The CDR3 length is 16 residues. CDR3 bases: TGTGCCAGCAGCTTAAGAGGGGGAGTGAACACCGGGGAGCTGTTTTTT. It codes for CASSLRGGVNTGELFF.

The rearrangement links TRBV1 to TRBJ2-4; the listed D gene, TRBD2, was not tested against the DNA. TRBV1 is a pseudogene locus. The CDR3 length is 17 residues. Here the CDR3 DNA reads TGCACCAGCAGCGACAACCCTAGCGGACTAGCCAAAAACATTCAGTACTTC. This gives the protein CTSSDNPSGLAKNIQYF.